What follows is one T cell receptor beta chain and its context. What it binds is unknown. Total RNA isolation used whole blood (no T cell sorting was performed). This sample was included in a study of monozygotic twins with inflammatory bowel disease. Study outcomes and limitations: Among the T cells, different subtypes could not be distinguished.

Template switching added UMIs carrying a 6-nucleotide sample barcode. TCRdb re-called the 5' RACE reads; every CDR3 protein appears as one record, without DNA. The sample data list approximately 300,000 distinct CDR3 sequences. The CDR3 is 11 amino acids. Per the germline V gene, CDR1 is SGHTA and CDR2 is FQGNSA. The receptor comes from a human donor with ulcerative colitis or Crohn's disease, or a healthy co-twin of an affected twin (not recorded which). The V and J genes are TRBV7-2 and TRBJ2-7. The source material was blood. The CDR3 loop reads CASSLVHEQYF.